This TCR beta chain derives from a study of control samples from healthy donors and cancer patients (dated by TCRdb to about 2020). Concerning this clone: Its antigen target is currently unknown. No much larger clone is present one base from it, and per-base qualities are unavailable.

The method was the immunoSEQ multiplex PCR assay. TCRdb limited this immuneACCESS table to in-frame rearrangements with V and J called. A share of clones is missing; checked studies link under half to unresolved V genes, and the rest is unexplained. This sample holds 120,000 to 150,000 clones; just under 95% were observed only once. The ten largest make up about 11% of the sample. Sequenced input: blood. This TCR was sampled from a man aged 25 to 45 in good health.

The sequenced DNA is TGTGCCAGCAGTTACCGGGACAGGGGGCACTACGAGCAGTACTTC. Its protein product is CASSYRDRGHYEQYF. The sequence links TRBV6-5 to TRBJ2-7; a stretch of 12 junction bases matches TRBD1. The germline V gene encodes CDR1 MNHEY and CDR2 SVGAGI. Including cysteine and phenylalanine, the CDR3 has 15 amino acids. Only the CDR3 DNA stays, 45 bases, in frame from base 1. Compared with germline, V lacks 2 bases and J lacks 3 bases; bases without a gene match: 2.